These 21 T cell receptor beta chains came from one sample sequenced in a study of identical twins (dated by TCRdb to the mid-2010s). Library construction relied on 5' RACE. TCRdb names Illumina HiSeq 2000 as the instrument used. TCRdb cleaned the public reads at Q25 with fastp, built clones with MiXCR and kept in-frame beta chains. CDR3 protein duplicates are merged, each entry listing the most common genes and DNA. The sample contains about 720,000 distinct CDR3 sequences, about 9.4% of them found a single time. The top ten hold about 0.98% of the sample. The same data also went into a second study, on yellow fever vaccine responses in identical twins.

Sequenced input: PBMCs. The source of these receptors is a woman under 30 in good health.

The sample holds many counts of this clonotype. The gene calls are TRBV3-1 and TRBJ2-7; 8 bases match TRBD1. The J segment lost 2 bases and the V segment lost 4 bases, leaving 7 bases of the junction unmatched. Germline V gene lookup returns CDR1 LGHDT and CDR2 YNNKEL (reference sequence). The CDR3 loop spans 15 amino acids. DNA for the CDR3: TGTGCCAGCAGCCCACGGACAGGGATTACCTACGAGCAGTACTTC. Translating it yields CASSPRTGITYEQYF.

This clonotype was picked up many times. The chain uses TRBV29-1 and TRBJ2-7; D is uncertain. V was pared by 2 bases and J by 2 bases, with 10 bases between. Germline V gene data show CDR1 as SQVTM and CDR2 as ANQGSEA. The CDR3 length is 13 residues. This chain's CDR3 is CSVELGSTYEQYF. The CDR3 DNA is TGCAGCGTTGAATTGGGCAGCACCTACGAGCAGTACTTC.

This clonotype was detected ten times or more. The chain links TRBV5-6 to TRBJ2-1, with D hard to call. CDR3 length: 15 residues. V was clipped by 1 base and J by 0 bases, with 8 bases between them. Germline V gene sequence: CDR1 SGHDT, CDR2 YYEEEE. The CDR3 loop reads CASSLKRSSYNEQFF. DNA for the CDR3: TGTGCCAGCAGCTTGAAGAGGAGCTCCTACAATGAGCAGTTCTTC.

The table lists this clonotype with a few counts. J is TRBJ2-3 and V is TRBV5-1, with 9 nucleotides matching TRBD2. The length of the CDR3 is 16 residues. Germline CDR1 SGHRS, CDR2 YFSETQ. Unmatched junction bases numbered 8, after V lost 4 bases and J lost 2 bases. CDR3 nucleotides: TGCGCCAGCAGCCCAAATAGCGGGGGACCCACAGATACGCAGTATTTT. It encodes CASSPNSGGPTDTQYF.

This clonotype was seen more than once but under ten times. V and J are TRBV4-2 and TRBJ2-5; 7 bases are a match to TRBD2. Germline loops: CDR1 LGHNA, CDR2 YNFKEQ. The CDR3 sequence is 15 residues long. V shed 0 bases, J shed 2 bases, and the junction held 3 bases outside the gene matches. The CDR3 DNA follows: TGTGCCAGCAGCCAAGAGGAGCGGGGACAAGAGACCCAGTACTTC. This translates into CASSQEERGQETQYF.

This clonotype was counted ten times or more. CDR3 amino acids: CASSPRDGGSNAEAFF. The CDR3 nucleotides read TGTGCCAGCAGTCCCAGGGATGGGGGCTCAAACGCTGAAGCTTTCTTT. This chain links TRBV27 with TRBJ1-1, with D tentatively TRBD1 (6 bases). The CDR3 extends over 16 amino acids. The V and J ends lost 5 bases and 6 bases respectively, with 22 bases between them. The germline V gene encodes CDR1 MNHEY and CDR2 SMNVEV (reference sequence).

This clonotype has at least ten counts. This chain links TRBV5-1 with TRBJ1-4; tentative D call: TRBD1 (5 bases). Trimming left V 4 bases short and J 4 bases short, with 11 bases between. The germline V gene has CDR1 SGHRS and CDR2 YFSETQ. The CDR3 has 14 residues. CDR3 nucleotides: TGCGCCAGCAGCCCGGGACCGATTAATGAAAAACTGTTTTTT. Translating gives CASSPGPINEKLFF.

This clonotype occurred many times. V gene TRBV3-1 combines with J gene TRBJ1-5; D gene uncertain. The CDR3 runs to 15 residues. V lost 1 base and J 5 bases, leaving 12 bases between the germline ends. Germline V gene data show CDR1 as LGHDT and CDR2 as YNNKEL (reference sequence). CDR3 protein: CASSQGPNPYQPQHF. The CDR3, as DNA: TGTGCCAGCAGCCAAGGACCAAATCCCTATCAGCCCCAGCATTTT.

The table lists this clonotype with a few counts. This chain's CDR3 is CASSYGRVSQETQYF. The CDR3, as DNA: TGTGCCAGCAGCTACGGACGGGTTAGCCAAGAGACCCAGTACTTC. V usage is TRBV11-2 and J usage is TRBJ2-5; D not resolved. Germline assignment: CDR1 SGHAT and CDR2 FQNNGV. The CDR3 contains 15 residues. Between the trimmed V and J ends, which lost 4 bases and 1 base, there was a span of 13 bases. Filled out from reference TRBV11-2 and TRBJ2-5, the complete variable domain reads EAGVAQSPRYKIIEKRQSVAFWCNPISGHATLYWYQQILGQGPKLLIQFQNNGVVDDSQLPKDRFSAERLKGVDSTLKIQPAKLEDSAVYLCASSYGRVSQETQYFGPGTRLLVL.

This clonotype was counted only a few times. The chain combines TRBV5-1 with TRBJ2-3, with D perhaps assigned TRBD1 or TRBD2 (6 bases each). The CDR3 covers 16 residues. Germline assignment: CDR1 SGHRS and CDR2 YFSETQ. Trimming stripped 6 bases from V and 2 bases from J, with 19 bases between. CDR3 bases: TGCGCCAGCATGTCATCTGGGGGGCTTATCACAGATACGCAGTATTTT. Its protein product is CASMSSGGLITDTQYF.

This clonotype was picked up many times. This chain joins TRBV12-3 or TRBV12-4 and TRBJ1-1; no firm D call. Deletions cut 5 bases from V and 7 bases from J, with 14 bases between. CDR3 size: 13 residues. This chain's CDR3 is CASSPQMGLEAFF. The CDR3, as DNA: TGTGCCAGCAGTCCCCAGATGGGTCTTGAAGCTTTCTTT.

The V gene is TRBV6-6, the J gene TRBJ2-3; TRBD1 is a possible D gene (6 bases). Between the trimmed V and J ends, which lost 6 bases and 7 bases, there was a span of 14 bases. CDR3 length: 13 amino acids. The germline V gene has CDR1 MNHNY and CDR2 SVGAGI (reference sequence). The CDR3: CASSATGPNTQYF. The DNA of the CDR3 is TGTGCCAGCAGCGCAACAGGGCCTAATACGCAGTATTTT.

This clonotype was found a few times. V is TRBV6-6 and J is TRBJ2-1, with 8 bases aligning to TRBD1. The CDR3 length is 12 residues. Germline-derived CDR1 and CDR2 are MNHNY and SVGAGI (reference sequence). V trimming: 9 bases; J trimming: 9 bases; junction bases outside the gene matches: 7. Here the CDR3 reads CASNSGGSEQFF. Written as DNA, the CDR3 is TGTGCCAGTAACTCAGGGGGCAGTGAGCAGTTCTTC.

The chain couples TRBV12-3 or TRBV12-4 to TRBJ1-5; D is uncertain. The CDR3 runs 13 residues. V lost 8 bases, J lost 4 bases, and 12 bases lay in between. The CDR3 sequence: CASAPTLNQPQHF. The CDR3 bases are TGTGCCAGCGCCCCGACGTTGAATCAGCCCCAGCATTTT.

This clonotype was found many times. V usage is TRBV7-9 and J usage is TRBJ2-7; 8 bases fit TRBD1. The J segment lost 4 bases and the V segment lost 4 bases, leaving 6 bases of the junction unmatched. The CDR3 totals 14 residues. Germline loops: CDR1 SEHNR, CDR2 FQNEAQ (reference sequence). CDR3: CASSSGQGPYEQYF. In DNA, the CDR3 is TGTGCCAGCAGCTCTGGACAGGGACCATACGAGCAGTACTTC.

The chain recombines TRBV28 with TRBJ2-3; a weak D match, TRBD1 (5 bases). CDR1 and CDR2 from the germline V gene are MDHEN and SYDVKM. The CDR3 runs 16 residues. The ends were cut back, 2 bases at V and 3 bases at J, with 15 bases in the middle. The CDR3 spells CASSLLGQGKTDTQYF. The CDR3 DNA sequence: TGTGCCAGCAGTTTACTTGGGCAGGGAAAGACAGATACGCAGTATTTT.

The V gene is TRBV7-2, the J gene TRBJ1-5; D is uncertain. Germline lookup yields CDR1 SGHTA and CDR2 FQGNSA. V gave up 1 base and J gave up 0 bases, with 7 bases separating them. The CDR3 totals 15 residues. CDR3 nucleotides: TGTGCCAGCAGCTTAGAAGAGAATAGCAATCAGCCCCAGCATTTT. Translated: CASSLEENSNQPQHF.

In its sample, this clonotype was seen many times. The chain links TRBV12-3 or TRBV12-4 to TRBJ2-1; 12 nucleotides align to TRBD2. This CDR3 is built from 14 residues. The junction had 4 bases not matched to a gene; V was cut back by 6 bases and J by 7 bases. The CDR3 DNA is TGTGCCAGCAGCCTAGCGGGGGGGCTTAATGAGCAGTTCTTC. It translates to CASSLAGGLNEQFF.

This clonotype was picked up a small number of times. V usage is TRBV30 and J usage is TRBJ2-1, with TRBD2 identical over 11 bases. Germline V gives CDR1 GTSNPN, CDR2 SVGIG (reference sequence). The V and J ends lost 5 bases and 7 bases, in that order; junction bases with no gene match: 13. The CDR3 sequence is 16 residues long. CDR3 in DNA: TGTGCCTGGGGCATAGCGGGAGGGCCTCTTTGGAATGAGCAGTTCTTC. Encoded protein: CAWGIAGGPLWNEQFF.

This clonotype appeared many times. The V and J genes are TRBV10-3 and TRBJ1-3; D gene uncertain. Trimming took 2 bases from V and 2 from J, leaving 10 bases between them. Germline values: CDR1 ENHRY, CDR2 SYGVKD. The CDR3 is 15 residues long. CDR3 nucleotides: TGTGCCATCAGTGAGGTGGCAGTGACTGGAAACACCATATATTTT. This codes for CAISEVAVTGNTIYF.

The chain has TRBV9 and TRBJ2-7; TRBD1 matches at 7 bases. The germline V gene has CDR1 SGDLS and CDR2 YYNGEE. The length of the CDR3 is 15 residues. Trimming took 4 bases from V and 5 from J; bases not matched to a gene: 12. The CDR3 region has the DNA TGTGCCAGCAGCCCAAACTCACAGGGGCTCCACGAGCAGTACTTC. The encoded protein is CASSPNSQGLHEQYF.